Listed here are 20 T cell receptor beta chains from one sample, sequenced in a study of shared clonotypes between healthy human individuals. Terminally differentiated effector memory CD45RA+ cells were left out of the naive CD8 fraction, which was CD45RO-negative and positively selected for CCR7. Sequencing used immunoSEQ multiplex PCR; TCRdb keeps in-frame clones, though not all of them. Found here are over 800,000 clones, approximately 92% of them singletons; the top ten hold approximately 25%. The sequenced sample was naive CD8+ T cells sorted from blood. These receptors were obtained from a young man in good health.

Details on this clone: At the DNA level, this CDR3 is encoded by other sequences in the same sample as well. Written as DNA, the CDR3 is TGTGCCAGCAGCTCCGGACTAGCGGGGTACAATGAGCAGTTCTTC. Residues: CASSSGLAGYNEQFF. The chain carries TRBV13 and TRBJ2-1, with 12 nucleotides matching TRBD2. Germline CDR1 and CDR2: PRHDT and FYEKMQ (reference sequence). Trimming at V came to 4 bases and at J to 4 bases, leaving 2 bases not matched to a gene. This CDR3 has 15 amino acids.

J is TRBJ2-7 and V is TRBV6-5, with 7 positions matching TRBD2. With V trimmed by 0 bases and J by 7 bases, 12 bases remained unmatched. CDR3 length equals 16 residues. Germline CDR1 reads MNHEY; CDR2 reads SVGAGI. As DNA, the CDR3 is TGTGCCAGCAGTTACTCGTCCGGGACTACCTTTTGGGAGCAGTACTTC. It encodes CASSYSSGTTFWEQYF.

V usage is TRBV11-2 and J usage is TRBJ2-1; no definite D call. The germline CDR1 and CDR2 sequences are SGHAT and FQNNGV. This CDR3 contains 13 residues. Trimming shortened V by 5 bases and J by 6 bases, and 11 bases separated the two germline ends. CDR3 residues: CASSTYSGNEQFF. For the CDR3, the DNA is TGTGCCAGCAGCACTTATTCGGGCAATGAGCAGTTCTTC.

This sequence joins TRBV5-6 and TRBJ1-2; D is possibly TRBD1 (6 bases). The CDR3 is made up of 14 amino acids. Trimming removed 0 bases from V and 4 bases from J, with 10 bases in between. Germline CDR1 and CDR2: SGHDT and YYEEEE. CDR3: CASSLGRGLYGYTF. The CDR3 bases are TGTGCCAGCAGCTTGGGCAGGGGCCTCTATGGCTACACCTTC.

The CDR3 here is CASSLRTEGEKLFF. The CDR3 DNA reads TGTGCCAGCAGCTTACGGACAGAGGGGGAAAAACTGTTTTTT. The chain couples TRBV7-6 to TRBJ1-4, with D tentatively TRBD1 (6 bases). V shed 2 bases and J shed 8 bases, with 12 bases lying between them. Germline V gene lookup returns CDR1 SGHVS and CDR2 FNYEAQ. The CDR3 runs 14 residues.

On this clone: The identical CDR3 is also encoded by other nucleotide sequences in the sample. The genes are TRBV18 and TRBJ2-7, with TRBD1 matching over 9 bases. The CDR3 has 15 amino acids. V lost 0 bases and J lost 1; bases outside the gene matches: 1. Germline CDR1 is KGHSH and CDR2 is LQKENI. The CDR3 spells CASSPPTGGSYEQYF. The CDR3 bases are TGTGCCAGCTCACCACCGACAGGGGGTTCCTACGAGCAGTACTTC.

The rearrangement uses TRBV27 and TRBJ2-2; D is unclear. The germline gives CDR1 MNHEY, CDR2 SMNVEV (reference sequence). This CDR3 has 13 residues. Trimming pared 4 bases from V and 7 bases from J, leaving 10 bases between. CDR3 loop: CASSSTLSGELFF. The CDR3 DNA sequence: TGTGCCAGCAGTTCAACTTTGAGCGGGGAGCTGTTTTTT.

The chain recombines TRBV5-1 with TRBJ2-7; TRBD1 agrees at 9 bases. The CDR3 is 14 residues long. V was pared by 4 bases and J by 4 bases, with 6 bases of the junction left unmatched. CDR1 and CDR2 from the germline V gene are SGHRS and YFSETQ. In DNA, the CDR3 is TGCGCCAGCAGCCCGGGGACAGGGAATTACGAGCAGTACTTC. It encodes CASSPGTGNYEQYF.

This clone was recorded only once. The rearrangement uses TRBV6-1 and TRBJ2-7; TRBD2 aligns across 9 bases. CDR3 length equals 14 residues. The J segment lost 4 bases and the V segment lost 3 bases, leaving 4 bases of the junction unmatched. Germline lookup yields CDR1 MNHNS and CDR2 SASEGT. CDR3 sequence: CASSERAGGYEQYF. As DNA, the CDR3 is TGTGCCAGCAGTGAGAGAGCGGGAGGTTACGAGCAGTACTTC.

The genes are TRBV7-8 and TRBJ2-1, with TRBD1 identical over 10 bases. J gave up 10 bases and V 4 bases, and 13 bases lay outside the gene matches. CDR3 length equals 16 residues. The germline V gene has CDR1 SGHVS and CDR2 FQNEAQ. CDR3 nucleotides: TGTGCCAGCAGCTATAGCCGGGACAGGGGCTCTAGGGAGCAGTTCTTC. It yields the protein CASSYSRDRGSREQFF.

The J gene is TRBJ2-3, the V gene TRBV7-9; D gene ambiguous. The V end lost 5 bases, the J end lost 0 bases, and 3 bases lay between the germline ends. From germline, CDR1 is SEHNR and CDR2 FQNEAQ (reference sequence). This CDR3 is 12 amino acids long. For the CDR3, the DNA is TGTGCCAGCAGCGGAAGCACAGATACGCAGTATTTT. Translation gives CASSGSTDTQYF.

The J gene is TRBJ1-5, the V gene TRBV28; D gene unclear. There are 14 residues in the CDR3. Trimming removed 2 bases from V and 6 bases from J, with 11 bases in between. Germline lookup yields CDR1 MDHEN and CDR2 SYDVKM. CDR3 sequence: CASSLRLGIQPQHF. CDR3 sequence (DNA): TGTGCCAGCAGTTTAAGGCTCGGGATTCAGCCCCAGCATTTT.

The chain carries TRBV10-3 and TRBJ2-7, with D possibly TRBD2 on 6 matching bases. CDR3 length equals 16 residues. V lost 5 bases, J lost 3 bases, and 20 bases lay in between. Germline loops: CDR1 ENHRY, CDR2 SYGVKD. CDR3 amino acids: CAISQALGLEGYEQYF. In nucleotides, the CDR3 is TGTGCCATCAGTCAAGCCCTTGGACTGGAGGGCTACGAGCAGTACTTC.

V and J are TRBV4-1 and TRBJ1-1; D remains unclear. V lost 3 bases to trimming and J lost 0 bases, with 14 bases between them. Germline CDR1 reads MGHRA; CDR2 reads YSYEKL. This CDR3 region has 16 residues. The CDR3 DNA reads as TGCGCCAGCAGCCAGGAACCCAGCGGTTTGAACACTGAAGCTTTCTTT. Translated, it gives CASSQEPSGLNTEAFF.

The chain couples TRBV27 to TRBJ2-1; the D is unclear. From germline, CDR1 is MNHEY and CDR2 SMNVEV (reference sequence). The CDR3 length is 15 residues. V lost 6 bases and J lost 10, with 22 bases in between. As DNA, the CDR3 is TGTGCCAGCAGCTCCACAGTGACCCTTAGAAGGGAGCAGTTCTTC. Encoded protein: CASSSTVTLRREQFF.

This clone was counted at least ten times. The V call is TRBV9, the J call TRBJ1-4; D uncertain. CDR1 and CDR2 from the germline V gene are SGDLS and YYNGEE. There are 13 residues in the CDR3. Trimming cost V 3 bases and J 4 bases, with 7 bases left between them. CDR3 sequence (DNA): TGTGCCAGCAGCGCATGGGGTAATGAAAAACTGTTTTTT. This sequence encodes CASSAWGNEKLFF.

The gene calls are TRBV5-4 and TRBJ2-7, with D perhaps assigned TRBD1 or TRBD2 (5 bases each). The V and J ends lost 1 base and 5 bases respectively, with 13 bases between them. The CDR3 contains 14 residues. Germline CDR1 SGHNT, CDR2 YYREEE (reference sequence). The CDR3, as DNA: TGTGCCAGCAGCTTGCGGCTGGGGGAGAACGAGCAGTACTTC. It translates to CASSLRLGENEQYF.

The chain joins TRBV7-9 to TRBJ1-1; 7 nucleotides align to TRBD1. Looked up from germline, CDR1 is SEHNR and CDR2 is FQNEAQ (reference sequence). V lost 5 bases and J lost 1; bases outside the gene matches: 7. The CDR3 sequence is 15 residues long. The CDR3 DNA reads TGTGCCAGCAGCCACCGGGACAGTGGGAACACTGAAGCTTTCTTT. Translated: CASSHRDSGNTEAFF.

The chain links TRBV13 to TRBJ2-4; TRBD1 might be the D (7 bases). Germline lookup yields CDR1 PRHDT and CDR2 FYEKMQ (reference sequence). V lost 6 bases, J lost 8 bases, and 17 bases lay in between. This CDR3 comprises 14 residues. The CDR3 spells CASRITDREDIQYF. The CDR3 bases are TGTGCCAGCAGAATTACCGACAGGGAGGACATTCAGTACTTC.

The table lists this clone with a count of one. The CDR3 loop reads CAISEDLQGTEAFF. In DNA, the CDR3 is TGTGCCATCAGTGAGGACCTGCAGGGCACTGAAGCTTTCTTT. The chain links TRBV10-3 to TRBJ1-1, with D possibly being TRBD1 (5 bases). V was trimmed by 2 bases and J by 4 bases, leaving 11 bases between them. The CDR3 is made up of 14 amino acids. Germline CDR1 reads ENHRY; CDR2 reads SYGVKD.